Below, 29 T cell receptor beta chains from the same sample are listed, as sequenced in a study of cytomegalovirus exposure and HLA in healthy donors. Profiling relied on immunoSEQ multiplex PCR, and the TCRdb table lists in-frame clones only, not all of them. The table records approximately 150,000 clones, 90% to 95% of them present only once. The sequenced material came from PBMCs. Every receptor here comes from a man aged 18 to 30 in good health and CMV-seronegative.

The CDR3 sequence is CASSLVIAGAPDTQYF. The CDR3 bases are TGCGCCAGCAGCTTGGTAATAGCGGGAGCCCCAGATACGCAGTATTTT. The chain employs TRBV5-1 and TRBJ2-3; 9 positions agree with TRBD2. This CDR3 has 16 amino acids. Losses at the gene ends were 0 bases for V and 4 bases for J; bases not matched to a gene: 6. Germline V gene sequence: CDR1 SGHRS, CDR2 YFSETQ.

This sequence joins TRBV5-1 and TRBJ1-3; 11 positions match TRBD1. Per the germline V gene, CDR1 is SGHRS and CDR2 is YFSETQ. The CDR3 consists of 17 residues. After removal of 5 bases from V and 0 bases from J, the junction contained 7 bases not matched to a gene. CDR3: CASSPGQGEYSGNTIYF. For the CDR3, the DNA is TGCGCCAGCAGTCCGGGACAGGGGGAATACTCTGGAAACACCATATATTTT.

This chain uses TRBV5-4 with TRBJ2-5, with D possibly TRBD1 on 6 matching bases. This CDR3 is 13 amino acids long. V dropped 4 bases and J dropped 4 bases, with 11 bases sitting between them. Germline loops: CDR1 SGHNT, CDR2 YYREEE (reference sequence). CDR3 amino acids: CASSPGTRETQYF. Here the CDR3 DNA reads TGTGCCAGCAGCCCCGGGACACGAGAGACCCAGTACTTC.

The V gene is TRBV5-5, the J gene TRBJ2-2; 9 bases align to TRBD1. The CDR3 consists of 17 residues. V was pared by 2 bases and J by 4 bases, with 9 bases of the junction left unmatched. The germline V gene encodes CDR1 SGHKS and CDR2 YYEKEE (reference sequence). This CDR3 reads CASSLLKTGGSTGELFF. The CDR3 DNA sequence: TGTGCCAGCAGCTTACTCAAGACAGGGGGGAGCACCGGGGAGCTGTTTTTT.

Concerning this clone: The conserved phenylalanine or tryptophan normally closing the CDR3 is absent here, so this likely arose from a read error. It is unclear where the CDR3 begins or ends on the DNA, so no DNA is shown, and the CDR3 is as TCRdb lists it. The genes are TRBV21-1 and TRBJ1-4. TRBV21-1 is given as a pseudogene. The CDR3 spans 10 amino acids, including both terminal residues. CDR3 amino acids: CASSALTEVG.

The chain couples TRBV19 to TRBJ1-1, with 9 bases lining up with TRBD1. J gave up 1 base and V 3 bases, and 3 bases lay outside the gene matches. Germline values: CDR1 LNHDA, CDR2 SQIVND (reference sequence). This CDR3 is built from 15 residues. CDR3 protein: CASSIRTGENTEAFF. The CDR3 DNA sequence: TGTGCCAGTAGTATCCGGACAGGGGAGAACACTGAAGCTTTCTTT.

This sequence joins TRBV18 and TRBJ2-5; TRBD2 aligns across 10 bases. The trim removed 2 bases at V and 2 bases at J, leaving 2 bases unmatched. Germline V gene lookup returns CDR1 KGHSH and CDR2 LQKENI. CDR3 length equals 15 residues. The CDR3 sequence: CASSPASGRQETQYF. CDR3 DNA sequence: TGTGCCAGCTCACCAGCTAGCGGGAGACAAGAGACCCAGTACTTC.

The rearrangement links TRBV6-5 to TRBJ2-7, with D possibly matching TRBD2 (6 bases). This CDR3 has 12 residues. Trimming removed 6 bases at V and 3 bases at J, with 9 bases between. The germline gives CDR1 MNHEY, CDR2 SVGAGI. This CDR3 is CASSPEGYEQYF. For the CDR3, the DNA is TGTGCCAGCAGCCCGGAGGGCTACGAGCAGTACTTC.

The chain combines TRBV7-3 with TRBJ2-2, with D perhaps TRBD1 (6 bases). This CDR3 is built from 16 residues. The V and J ends lost 5 bases and 1 base respectively, with 14 bases between them. Germline V gene data show CDR1 as SGHTA and CDR2 as FQGTGA. CDR3 sequence (DNA): TGTGCCAGCAGCCTTCCGGGACACCAGAACACCGGGGAGCTGTTTTTT. Translating gives CASSLPGHQNTGELFF.

The CDR3 region is CASSQDPRTGAYGYTF. CDR3 sequence (DNA): TGTGCCAGCAGCCAAGATCCCCGGACAGGGGCCTATGGCTACACCTTC. This sequence joins TRBV14 and TRBJ1-2; TRBD1 aligns across 9 bases. V gave up 0 bases and J gave up 4 bases; unmatched junction bases: 6. The CDR3 loop spans 16 amino acids. Germline V gives CDR1 SGHDN, CDR2 FVKESK. The whole variable domain, filled in from reference TRBV14 and TRBJ1-2, reads EAGVTQFPSHSVIEKGQTVTLRCDPISGHDNLYWYRRVMGKEIKFLLHFVKESKQDESGMPNNRFLAERTGGTYSTLKVQPAELEDSGVYFCASSQDPRTGAYGYTFGSGTRLTVV.

The chain combines TRBV29-1 with TRBJ2-1, with unresolved D. Between the trimmed V and J ends, which lost 8 bases and 0 bases, there was a span of 11 bases. Germline assignment: CDR1 SQVTM and CDR2 ANQGSEA. This CDR3 has 13 amino acids. CDR3 residues: CSCDTHSYNEQFF. The CDR3 nucleotides are TGCAGCTGTGACACCCACTCCTACAATGAGCAGTTCTTC.

This clone has just one count. This sequence joins TRBV27 and TRBJ2-7; 7 positions match TRBD1. After removal of 5 bases from V and 2 bases from J, the junction contained 6 bases not matched to a gene. Germline CDR1 MNHEY, CDR2 SMNVEV (reference sequence). The CDR3 is 14 amino acids. For the CDR3, the DNA is TGTGCCAGCAGTCCCGGACAGGCGACCTACGAGCAGTACTTC. Translated: CASSPGQATYEQYF.

This chain uses TRBV6-5 with TRBJ2-1; a weak D match, TRBD1 (6 bases). The germline V gene has CDR1 MNHEY and CDR2 SVGAGI. Trimming left V 4 bases short and J 3 bases short, with 13 bases between. The CDR3 covers 15 residues. CDR3 sequence: CASSLGATFYNEQFF. For the CDR3, the DNA is TGTGCCAGCAGTTTGGGGGCTACCTTCTACAATGAGCAGTTCTTC.

The chain links TRBV11-3 to TRBJ2-1, with D unclear. Trimming removed 0 bases at V and 7 bases at J, with 7 bases between. CDR1 is SGHNT and CDR2 is YENEEA in the germline V gene. CDR3 size: 13 residues. The DNA of the CDR3 is TGTGCCAGCAGCTTAGATCTCGGTAATGAGCAGTTCTTC. Residues: CASSLDLGNEQFF.

The chain combines TRBV27 with TRBJ2-2; 8 bases fit TRBD2. The CDR3 extends over 15 amino acids. Trimming cost V 0 bases and J 5 bases; bases outside gene matches: 2. CDR1 is MNHEY, CDR2 SMNVEV, per germline (reference sequence). Written as DNA, the CDR3 is TGTGCCAGCAGTTTATCTAGCGGGGCAACCGGGGAGCTGTTTTTT. It is translated as CASSLSSGATGELFF.

CDR3 in amino acids: CASSHTGDRETQYF. CDR3 DNA: TGTGCCAGCAGCCATACAGGGGACCGGGAGACCCAGTACTTC. This sequence joins TRBV7-9 and TRBJ2-5, with 7 bases that match TRBD1. After removal of 5 bases from V and 5 bases from J, the junction contained 8 bases not matched to a gene. This CDR3 region has 14 residues. CDR1 is SEHNR, CDR2 FQNEAQ, per germline (reference sequence). Together with reference TRBV7-9 and TRBJ2-5, the CDR3 gives the full variable domain: DTGVSQNPRHKITKRGQNVTFRCDPISEHNRLYWYRQTLGQGPEFLTYFQNEAQLEKSRLLSDRFSAERPKGSFSTLEIQRTEQGDSAMYLCASSHTGDRETQYFGPGTRLLVL.

The chain has TRBV9 and TRBJ2-3; D unclear. V lost 0 bases, J lost 6 bases, and 8 bases lay in between. This CDR3 spans 13 amino acids. The V gene's germline CDR1 is SGDLS and CDR2 YYNGEE. For the CDR3, the DNA is TGTGCCAGCAGCGTAGAAATCAGGGATACGCAGTATTTT. This gives the protein CASSVEIRDTQYF.

This clone has only one observation. The CDR3 region is CASSQAGIATDTQYF. The CDR3 DNA reads TGTGCCAGCAGCCAAGCGGGGATCGCCACAGATACGCAGTATTTT. The chain employs TRBV7-2 and TRBJ2-3; 7 nucleotides match TRBD2. Germline CDR1 is SGHTA and CDR2 is FQGNSA. This CDR3 is 15 amino acids long. Unmatched junction bases numbered 7, after V lost 5 bases and J lost 2 bases.

The J gene is TRBJ1-4, the V gene TRBV25-1; 7 nucleotides line up with TRBD1. The J segment lost 7 bases and the V segment lost 4 bases, leaving 9 bases of the junction unmatched. The CDR3 length is 15 residues. Germline V gene lookup returns CDR1 MGHDK and CDR2 SYGVNS. CDR3 in DNA: TGTGCCAGCAGTGGTGAGGGGGCGCGGGGTGAAAAACTGTTTTTT. It codes for CASSGEGARGEKLFF.

The gene calls are TRBV19 and TRBJ1-2, with D hard to call. Germline assignment: CDR1 LNHDA and CDR2 SQIVND (reference sequence). Trimming pared 10 bases from V and 4 bases from J, leaving 10 bases between. The CDR3 length is 11 residues. CDR3 nucleotide sequence: TGTGCCACCGTTGGAGGCTATGGCTACACCTTC. This encodes CATVGGYGYTF.

The chain couples TRBV28 to TRBJ2-5; 8 nucleotides line up with TRBD1. The germline V gene encodes CDR1 MDHEN and CDR2 SYDVKM. The CDR3 runs 14 residues. Germline trimming cut 6 bases from V and 5 bases from J; bases unmatched to any gene: 8. DNA for the CDR3: TGTGCCAGCAGCCGTCGACAGGGGTATGAGACCCAGTACTTC. Translated, it gives CASSRRQGYETQYF.

The chain carries TRBV5-1 and TRBJ2-1, with 8 positions matching TRBD2. Germline trimming cut 1 base from V and 7 bases from J; bases unmatched to any gene: 16. There are 18 residues in the CDR3. Germline V CDR1 and CDR2: SGHRS, YFSETQ. CDR3 sequence reads: CASSLIGSGRGGKNEQFF. DNA for the CDR3: TGCGCCAGCAGCTTGATTGGCAGCGGGAGAGGGGGAAAAAATGAGCAGTTCTTC.

The chain employs TRBV5-1 and TRBJ1-3, with D possibly matching TRBD1 (5 bases). The CDR3 runs 14 residues. The germline CDR1 and CDR2 sequences are SGHRS and YFSETQ. V lost 4 bases, J lost 2 bases, and 10 bases lay in between. CDR3 amino acids: CASSQGTAGNTIYF. CDR3 nucleotides: TGCGCCAGCAGCCAAGGGACTGCTGGAAACACCATATATTTT.

The rearrangement links TRBV6-1 to TRBJ1-2; a possible D gene is TRBD1 (5 bases). The CDR3 spans 15 residues. Looked up from germline, CDR1 is MNHNS and CDR2 is SASEGT. V gave up 5 bases and J gave up 8 bases, with 21 bases separating them. CDR3 residues: CASSPNPGQGGGYTF. CDR3 in DNA: TGTGCCAGCAGTCCCAACCCAGGGCAGGGAGGAGGCTACACCTTC.

The chain joins TRBV9 to TRBJ2-1, with 10 bases that match TRBD2. CDR3 length: 18 residues. V was pared by 3 bases and J by 7 bases, with 16 bases of the junction left unmatched. Looked up from germline, CDR1 is SGDLS and CDR2 is YYNGEE. The chain's CDR3 is CASSGHALLAGRGNEQFF. The DNA of the CDR3 is TGTGCCAGCAGCGGACACGCCTTACTAGCGGGGAGGGGGAATGAGCAGTTCTTC.

V gene TRBV5-6 combines with J gene TRBJ2-1, with D tentatively TRBD1 (6 bases). Germline values: CDR1 SGHDT, CDR2 YYEEEE. The CDR3 extends over 17 amino acids. V was shortened by 1 base and J by 6 bases, with 20 bases between the two germline ends. CDR3 in amino acids: CASSLFARAGTSNEQFF. The CDR3 coding sequence is TGTGCCAGCAGCTTGTTTGCCAGGGCAGGGACAAGCAATGAGCAGTTCTTC.

The CDR3 loop is CASRGRTGGNTEAFF. The CDR3, as DNA: TGTGCCAGCAGGGGGAGGACAGGGGGGAACACTGAAGCTTTCTTT. This chain links TRBV27 with TRBJ1-1; 10 bases align to TRBD1. Germline V gene data show CDR1 as MNHEY and CDR2 as SMNVEV (reference sequence). The CDR3 sequence is 15 residues long. With V trimmed by 6 bases and J by 1 base, 5 bases remained unmatched.

The genes are TRBV25-1 and TRBJ2-7, with TRBD1 as a possible D gene (5 bases). V lost 2 bases, J lost 5 bases, and 13 bases lay in between. Germline loops: CDR1 MGHDK, CDR2 SYGVNS. This CDR3 has 14 residues. CDR3 DNA sequence: TGTGCCAGCAGTGAAACCCCCAGGGTCGACGAGCAGTACTTC. This codes for CASSETPRVDEQYF.

The chain combines TRBV6-1 with TRBJ1-5; 7 bases are a match to TRBD1. The CDR3 spans 14 residues. V lost 8 bases, J lost 3 bases, and 7 bases stayed unmatched. CDR1 and CDR2 from the germline V gene are MNHNS and SASEGT. DNA for the CDR3: TGTGCCAGCTGGGGACAGTTAATCAATCAGCCCCAGCATTTT. This codes for CASWGQLINQPQHF.